This T cell receptor beta chain was recorded in a study of blood T cell repertoires in COVID-19. Study-wide background: The cDNA or gDNA used as material had been derived from T cells, B-cell-depleted T cells, or PBMCs.

V lost 6 bases to trimming and J lost 1 base; unmatched junction nucleotides: 5. The CDR3 spans 14 residues. Looked up from germline, CDR1 is SNHLY and CDR2 is FYNNEI. TCRdb keeps only in-frame clones here, not all; method: immunoSEQ multiplex PCR. The table has about 190,000 clones, 84% seen once. This rearrangement joins TRBV2 to TRBJ1-2, with 7 bases lining up with TRBD1. Sequenced material: peripheral blood. This clonotype was obtained from a man in his thirties or forties with active or convalescent COVID-19. CDR3 DNA: TGTGCCAGCAGGGTTACAGGGGTTAACTATGGCTACACCTTC. Translation: CASRVTGVNYGYTF.